These 31 T cell receptor beta chains were all obtained from the same sample, sequenced in a study of shared clonotypes between healthy human individuals. Here immunoSEQ multiplex PCR was the method, and the copy in TCRdb shows in-frame clones only, minus some. This table holds about 2.3 million clones, about nine tenths found once. The sequenced material came from naive CD4+ T cells from PBMCs. Described subset: CD45RA+ positively selected. Receptor source: a man between 18 and 35 years old in good health. Some clones in this sample may be carry-over from other donors' samples.

The J gene is TRBJ1-5, the V gene TRBV28, with 8 bases aligning to TRBD1. Germline V gene lookup returns CDR1 MDHEN and CDR2 SYDVKM. With V trimmed by 4 bases and J by 6 bases, 11 bases remained unmatched. The CDR3 contains 16 residues. The CDR3 reads CASSSSGQGGGQPQHF. In nucleotides, the CDR3 is TGTGCCAGCAGTTCATCTGGACAGGGAGGCGGTCAGCCCCAGCATTTT.

V is TRBV21-1 and J is TRBJ1-3. TRBV21-1 is given as a pseudogene. The CDR3 contains 16 residues. The CDR3 loop is CASSKGGGGPGNTIYF. DNA of the CDR3: TGTGCCAGCAGCAAAGGGGGCGGGGGCCCTGGAAACACCATATATTTT.

The chain uses TRBV9 and TRBJ2-5; 8 bases are shared with TRBD2. Looked up from germline, CDR1 is SGDLS and CDR2 is YYNGEE. J was trimmed by 5 bases and V by 3 bases; bases with no gene match: 3. CDR3 length: 13 amino acids. The DNA for the CDR3 is TGTGCCAGCAGCGCCGGGACTAGTGAGACCCAGTACTTC. This sequence encodes CASSAGTSETQYF.

The V and J genes are TRBV10-3 and TRBJ1-2; possible D gene TRBD1, 6 bases. Germline V gives CDR1 ENHRY, CDR2 SYGVKD. Trimming pared 10 bases from V and 0 bases from J, leaving 15 bases between. CDR3 length equals 14 residues. CDR3 loop: CATTIGTPNYGYTF. The DNA of the CDR3 is TGTGCCACCACTATTGGGACACCTAACTATGGCTACACCTTC.

This clone was found once. This chain joins TRBV6-6 and TRBJ2-7, with 11 bases fitting TRBD2. The CDR3 has 14 amino acids. Germline trimming cut 10 bases from V and 2 bases from J; bases unmatched to any gene: 7. Germline CDR1 reads MNHNY; CDR2 reads SVGAGI (reference sequence). CDR3 bases: TGTGCCACCCGCAGTAGCGGGAGGGCCTACGAGCAGTACTTC. This sequence encodes CATRSSGRAYEQYF.

The rearrangement joins TRBV7-8 to TRBJ2-3; TRBD1 is a possible D gene (6 bases). CDR1 and CDR2 (germline): SGHVS, FQNEAQ. The V end lost 6 bases, the J end lost 2 bases, and 12 bases lay between the germline ends. The CDR3 contains 14 residues. The CDR3: CASSRQGTTDTQYF. The CDR3 bases are TGTGCCAGCAGTCGGCAGGGGACCACAGATACGCAGTATTTT.

CDR3 DNA: TGTGCCAGTAGTAGGGACAGGGAGAACACTGAAGCTTTCTTT. Amino acids: CASSRDRENTEAFF. The rearrangement uses TRBV19 and TRBJ1-1; 9 nucleotides line up with TRBD1. The V segment lost 4 bases and the J segment 1 base; nucleotides outside the gene matches: 1. Looked up from germline, CDR1 is LNHDA and CDR2 is SQIVND (reference sequence). The CDR3 runs to 14 residues.

This clone has more than one count but fewer than ten. At the DNA level, this CDR3 is encoded by other sequences in the same sample as well. The gene calls are TRBV5-1 and TRBJ1-1; tentative D call: TRBD1 (6 bases). CDR1 and CDR2 from the germline V gene are SGHRS and YFSETQ. The CDR3 sequence is 14 residues long. Trimming pared 0 bases from V and 1 base from J, leaving 7 bases between. CDR3 bases: TGCGCCAGCAGCTTGGCAGGGGAGAACACTGAAGCTTTCTTT. This encodes CASSLAGENTEAFF.

On this clone: Other nucleotide sequences in the sample specify the same CDR3. The CDR3 DNA sequence: TGTGCCAGCAGTTACTCTGGATACAATGAGCAGTTCTTC. It translates to CASSYSGYNEQFF. This chain links TRBV6-5 with TRBJ2-1; D unresolved. The CDR3 loop spans 13 amino acids. The V and J ends lost 0 bases and 4 bases respectively, with 4 bases between them. CDR1 and CDR2 (germline): MNHEY, SVGAGI.

This clone occurred once. V usage is TRBV7-8 and J usage is TRBJ2-2; D assignment may be TRBD1 or TRBD2 (5 bases each). Germline CDR1 reads SGHVS; CDR2 reads FQNEAQ. The V end was cut by 4 bases, the J end by 6 bases, with 12 bases between. This CDR3 contains 14 residues. CDR3 protein: CASSSRGGPGELFF. The CDR3 DNA follows: TGTGCCAGCAGCTCCCGTGGGGGACCCGGGGAGCTGTTTTTT. The complete variable domain, with remaining parts taken from reference TRBV7-8 and TRBJ2-2, reads GAGVSQSPRYKVAKRGQDVALRCDPISGHVSLFWYQQALGQGPEFLTYFQNEAQLDKSGLPSDRFFAERPEGSVSTLKIQRTQQEDSAVYLCASSSRGGPGELFFGEGSRLTVL.

The rearrangement joins TRBV5-6 to TRBJ2-4; D might be TRBD1 (5 bases). The CDR3 covers 16 residues. The V end lost 1 base, the J end lost 10 bases, and 21 bases lay between the germline ends. Germline CDR1 and CDR2: SGHDT and YYEEEE. CDR3 coding DNA: TGTGCCAGCAGCTTGACCTCAGGGCCTCGTTTCCCAATTCAGTACTTC. Residues: CASSLTSGPRFPIQYF.

The chain uses TRBV7-9 and TRBJ2-6; a possible D gene is TRBD1 (5 bases). CDR1 and CDR2 from the germline V gene are SEHNR and FQNEAQ (reference sequence). CDR3 size: 14 residues. Trimming took 10 bases from V and 1 from J, leaving 11 bases between them. The CDR3 DNA reads as TGTGCCACCTCAGGGTCATCTGGGGCCAACGTCCTGACTTTC. This encodes CATSGSSGANVLTF. The whole variable domain, filled in from reference TRBV7-9 and TRBJ2-6, reads DTGVSQNPRHKITKRGQNVTFRCDPISEHNRLYWYRQTLGQGPEFLTYFQNEAQLEKSRLLSDRFSAERPKGSFSTLEIQRTEQGDSAMYLCATSGSSGANVLTFGAGSRLTVL.

V usage is TRBV5-1 and J usage is TRBJ1-1, with D hard to call. Trimming removed 0 bases from V and 5 bases from J, with 11 bases in between. The CDR3 spans 14 residues. The germline CDR1 and CDR2 sequences are SGHRS and YFSETQ. In nucleotides, the CDR3 is TGCGCCAGCAGCTTGGGACACCCCGGAACTGAAGCTTTCTTT. Encoded protein: CASSLGHPGTEAFF.

The V gene is TRBV30, the J gene TRBJ2-7; D remains unclear. The V and J ends lost 3 bases and 2 bases respectively, with 11 bases between them. This CDR3 is 13 amino acids long. CDR1 and CDR2 from the germline V gene are GTSNPN and SVGIG (reference sequence). CDR3 sequence (DNA): TGTGCCTGGAGCGTACACAGTCCCTACGAGCAGTACTTC. This sequence encodes CAWSVHSPYEQYF.

This clone was observed a handful of times. In the same sample, other DNA sequences code for this CDR3. J is TRBJ1-1 and V is TRBV20-1; D is undetermined. The CDR3 length is 11 residues. CDR1 is DFQATT, CDR2 SNEGSKA, per germline (reference sequence). V was shortened by 3 bases and J by 1 base, with 3 bases between the two germline ends. CDR3 in DNA: TGCAGTGCTAGGGCGAACACTGAAGCTTTCTTT. Protein sequence: CSARANTEAFF.

V and J are TRBV6-1 and TRBJ2-3; the D is unclear. V shed 7 bases and J shed 3 bases, with 14 bases lying between them. The CDR3 consists of 14 residues. Germline V gene data show CDR1 as MNHNS and CDR2 as SASEGT. The chain's CDR3 is CASNRQGLTDTQYF. The CDR3 DNA is TGTGCCAGCAACCGGCAAGGGCTTACAGATACGCAGTATTTT.

The chain has TRBV5-4 and TRBJ2-3; the match to TRBD2 covers 14 bases. The ends lost 4 bases at V and 4 bases at J; junction bases unmatched: 8. From germline, CDR1 is SGHNT and CDR2 YYREEE (reference sequence). The CDR3 consists of 17 residues. Here the CDR3 reads CASSLGTSGSVADTQYF. The CDR3 DNA sequence: TGTGCCAGCAGCCTCGGGACTAGCGGGAGTGTGGCAGATACGCAGTATTTT.

J is TRBJ2-5 and V is TRBV5-1, with a tentative D call TRBD2 (6 bases). The V end lost 0 bases, the J end lost 5 bases, and 17 bases lay between the germline ends. From germline, CDR1 is SGHRS and CDR2 YFSETQ. This CDR3 has 16 amino acids. In DNA form, the CDR3 reads TGCGCCAGCAGCTTGGGGGACTTGTTGGGGCCCGAGACCCAGTACTTC. Amino acid sequence: CASSLGDLLGPETQYF.

The CDR3 DNA sequence: TGTGCCAGCCTCTTGCGAGGGTCGGCCTATTACGAGCAGTACTTC. This sequence encodes CASLLRGSAYYEQYF. The chain has TRBV28 and TRBJ2-7; D might be TRBD2 (5 bases). Germline V lookup: CDR1 MDHEN, CDR2 SYDVKM. V lost 8 bases and J lost 4, with 21 bases in between. CDR3 size: 15 residues. Full variable domain (outside the CDR3, taken from reference TRBV28 and TRBJ2-7): DVKVTQSSRYLVKRTGEKVFLECVQDMDHENMFWYRQDPGLGLRLIYFSYDVKMKEKGDIPEGYSVSREKKERFSLILESASTNQTSMYLCASLLRGSAYYEQYFGPGTRLTVT.

The CDR3 region has the DNA TGTGCCAGCAGGGGGGGCTTTGCCTACGAGCAGTACTTC. This codes for CASRGGFAYEQYF. The rearrangement links TRBV28 to TRBJ2-7, with D perhaps being TRBD1 or TRBD2 (6 bases each). The germline gives CDR1 MDHEN, CDR2 SYDVKM. V was shortened by 6 bases and J by 2 bases, with 11 bases between the two germline ends. This CDR3 is 13 amino acids long.

The chain joins TRBV5-1 to TRBJ2-3, with TRBD2 matching 16 bases. There are 19 residues in the CDR3. The ends lost 4 bases at V and 2 bases at J; junction bases unmatched: 10. CDR1 SGHRS and CDR2 YFSETQ come from the germline V gene. CDR3 in DNA: TGCGCCAGCAGCACACCGGGACTAGCGGGAGGGGGGGCCACAGATACGCAGTATTTT. Translation gives CASSTPGLAGGGATDTQYF.

CDR3: CASSKERDGSSYEQYF. As DNA, the CDR3 is TGTGCCAGCAGCAAAGAGCGCGATGGGAGCTCCTACGAGCAGTACTTC. The chain is built from TRBV21-1 and TRBJ2-7; the table names TRBD2, a call not compared with the DNA. TRBV21-1 is an annotated pseudogene. The CDR3 contains 16 residues.

The rearrangement links TRBV7-9 to TRBJ2-3; D unclear. CDR1 and CDR2 (germline): SEHNR, FQNEAQ (reference sequence). V was cut by 4 bases and J by 5 bases, with 7 bases left in between. This CDR3 region has 12 residues. CDR3: CASSYNRDTQYF. The CDR3 DNA reads as TGTGCCAGCAGCTACAACAGAGATACGCAGTATTTT.

This clone has just one count. The chain carries TRBV28 and TRBJ2-3; possibly TRBD1 for D (6 bases). The CDR3 spans 15 residues. The V end was cut by 5 bases, the J end by 5 bases, with 17 bases between. Germline lookup yields CDR1 MDHEN and CDR2 SYDVKM. CDR3 coding DNA: TGTGCCAGCAGTGTACAGGGTAGGGTAAGAGATACGCAGTATTTT. It is translated as CASSVQGRVRDTQYF.

The J gene is TRBJ2-3, the V gene TRBV15; D remains ambiguous. Germline CDR1 LNHNV, CDR2 YYDKDF (reference sequence). Trimming took off 4 bases at V and 6 bases at J, with 8 bases between the two ends. The CDR3 extends over 12 amino acids. The CDR3 here is CATSIQRDTQYF. The CDR3 nucleotides read TGTGCCACCAGCATTCAAAGGGATACGCAGTATTTT.

Remarks on this clone: This CDR3 is also generated by other DNA sequences in the sample. J is TRBJ2-5 and V is TRBV28; the match to TRBD1 covers 7 bases. Looked up from germline, CDR1 is MDHEN and CDR2 is SYDVKM. With 5 bases clipped from V and 2 bases from J, the junction kept 2 bases outside the gene matches. CDR3 length: 13 amino acids. The CDR3 DNA reads TGTGCCAGCAGTCCGGGACAGCAAGAGACCCAGTACTTC. Amino acid sequence: CASSPGQQETQYF.

The chain uses TRBV10-3 and TRBJ2-5; TRBD2 is a possible D gene (7 bases). The CDR3 is 13 residues long. V was clipped by 6 bases and J by 5 bases, with 13 bases between them. Germline V gene sequence: CDR1 ENHRY, CDR2 SYGVKD. The CDR3 DNA sequence: TGTGCCATCAGAGGGGGGGGCGGTGAGACCCAGTACTTC. Its translation: CAIRGGGGETQYF.

The V and J genes are TRBV15 and TRBJ1-1; D call uncertain. V was pared by 1 base and J by 6 bases, with 12 bases between. The CDR3 runs 14 residues. Germline CDR1 is LNHNV and CDR2 is YYDKDF (reference sequence). The CDR3 loop reads CATSRVPPGAEAFF. The CDR3, as DNA: TGTGCCACCAGCAGAGTTCCCCCGGGCGCTGAAGCTTTCTTT.

The chain recombines TRBV15 with TRBJ2-1; weak D call: TRBD2 (6 bases). Looked up from germline, CDR1 is LNHNV and CDR2 is YYDKDF (reference sequence). Trimming removed 6 bases from V and 7 bases from J, with 16 bases in between. There are 14 residues in the CDR3. For the CDR3, the DNA is TGTGCCACCAGGCACCGGGACTTTTTGAATGAGCAGTTCTTC. Amino acids: CATRHRDFLNEQFF.

The chain carries TRBV30 and TRBJ1-4; possible D gene TRBD1, 6 bases. The germline V gene encodes CDR1 GTSNPN and CDR2 SVGIG (reference sequence). The CDR3 runs 14 residues. Trimming took off 1 base at V and 11 bases at J, with 17 bases between the two ends. This CDR3 is CAWSAARGVEKLFF. For the CDR3, the DNA is TGTGCCTGGAGTGCGGCCAGGGGAGTGGAGAAACTGTTTTTT. The whole variable domain, remainder taken from reference TRBV30 and TRBJ1-4, is SQTIHQWPATLVQPVGSPLSLECTVEGTSNPNLYWYRQAAGRGLQLLFYSVGIGQISSEVPQNLSASRPQDRQFILSSKKLLLSDSGFYLCAWSAARGVEKLFFGSGTQLSVL.

This clone was recorded once. The chain couples TRBV7-2 to TRBJ2-3, with 8 bases matching TRBD2. Germline loops: CDR1 SGHTA, CDR2 FQGNSA. The CDR3 is made up of 17 amino acids. Germline trimming cut 0 bases from V and 2 bases from J; bases unmatched to any gene: 7. Here the CDR3 reads CASSLAGSGSPTDTQYF. The DNA for the CDR3 is TGTGCCAGCAGCTTAGCGGGGAGCGGGAGCCCCACAGATACGCAGTATTTT.